The 16 T cell receptor beta chains reported below all come from one sample, sequenced in a study of OX40 agonist ivuxolimab in advanced cancers. The method was immunoSEQ multiplex PCR; TCRdb's version includes in-frame clones alone and lacks a portion of them. The sample gives 70,000 or so clones, less than 85% of which show up once; 4% is in the top ten. The sample in question was CD4+ or CD8+ T cells sorted from blood, obtained in a trial of the OX40 agonist ivuxolimab. These receptor sequences come from an adult with an advanced solid tumor such as melanoma, head and neck, liver or kidney cancer.

The rearrangement joins TRBV5-1 to TRBJ2-1; 9 bases line up with TRBD2. In germline, CDR1 is SGHRS, CDR2 YFSETQ. V was clipped by 3 bases and J by 6 bases; unmatched bases: 7. The CDR3 runs 15 residues. The CDR3 DNA is TGCGCCAGCAGCTACGGGACTAGCCTAATCAATGAGCAGTTCTTC. It codes for CASSYGTSLINEQFF.

V and J are TRBV27 and TRBJ2-1, with a weak D call TRBD2 (6 bases). V shed 5 bases and J shed 4 bases, with 12 bases lying between them. The germline V gene has CDR1 MNHEY and CDR2 SMNVEV (reference sequence). The CDR3 length is 14 residues. The CDR3 DNA is TGTGCCAGCAGTATACCGGGAGTTTACAATGAGCAGTTCTTC. This translates into CASSIPGVYNEQFF.

The V call is TRBV19, the J call TRBJ2-7; a weak D match, TRBD2 (5 bases). This CDR3 spans 15 amino acids. Trimming pared 6 bases from V and 0 bases from J, leaving 15 bases between. Germline CDR1 reads LNHDA; CDR2 reads SQIVND (reference sequence). CDR3 coding DNA: TGTGCCAGTAGCCCCACACCGGGGATCTCCTACGAGCAGTACTTC. It specifies CASSPTPGISYEQYF.

This clone has a single count. This chain uses TRBV27 with TRBJ2-1; D unclear. The CDR3 has 15 amino acids. V lost 2 bases to trimming and J lost 7 bases, with 15 bases between them. The V gene's germline CDR1 is MNHEY and CDR2 SMNVEV (reference sequence). This CDR3 reads CASSLGPLLQNEQFF. In nucleotides, the CDR3 is TGTGCCAGCAGTTTAGGGCCCTTACTTCAGAATGAGCAGTTCTTC.

CDR3 coding DNA: TGTGCCAGCAGCTTACTCGCCGGCCAAGAGACCCAGTACTTC. The encoded protein is CASSLLAGQETQYF. V is TRBV11-2 and J is TRBJ2-5; no reliable D call. The CDR3 totals 14 residues. Germline CDR1 reads SGHAT; CDR2 reads FQNNGV. The V end was cut by 2 bases, the J end by 1 base, with 8 bases between.

The chain uses TRBV5-1 and TRBJ2-1, with 12 bases identical to TRBD2. The ends lost 4 bases at V and 6 bases at J; junction bases unmatched: 8. In germline, CDR1 is SGHRS, CDR2 YFSETQ. The CDR3 has 16 residues. The CDR3 loop reads CASSVGSSGGVNEQFF. CDR3 DNA: TGCGCCAGCAGCGTCGGCTCTAGCGGGGGGGTCAATGAGCAGTTCTTC. Full variable domain (missing parts from reference TRBV5-1 and TRBJ2-1): KAGVTQTPRYLIKTRGQQVTLSCSPISGHRSVSWYQQTPGQGLQFLFEYFSETQRNKGNFPGRFSGRQFSNSRSEMNVSTLELGDSALYLCASSVGSSGGVNEQFFGPGTRLTVL.

In its sample, this clone is medium-sized. The rearrangement links TRBV5-1 to TRBJ1-2; 9 bases map to TRBD1. The CDR3 runs to 15 residues. CDR1 is SGHRS and CDR2 is YFSETQ in the germline V gene. With 3 bases clipped from V and 8 bases from J, the junction kept 11 bases outside the gene matches. For the CDR3, the DNA is TGCGCCAGCAGCTGGAGGACAGGGGAAGGGCAGGGCTACACCTTC. This encodes CASSWRTGEGQGYTF.

The chain couples TRBV28 to TRBJ1-2, with a possible D match to TRBD1 (6 bases). The CDR3 contains 16 residues. In germline, CDR1 is MDHEN, CDR2 SYDVKM. V was trimmed by 4 bases and J by 6 bases, leaving 21 bases between them. Written as DNA, the CDR3 is TGTGCCAGCAGTTCTTTCCCAGGGGCGCAAGGGGATGGCTACACCTTC. Protein product: CASSSFPGAQGDGYTF.

V gene TRBV30 combines with J gene TRBJ2-2; D uncertain. The germline V gene encodes CDR1 GTSNPN and CDR2 SVGIG (reference sequence). Trimming stripped 5 bases from V and 5 bases from J, with 12 bases between. CDR3 length equals 13 residues. Here the CDR3 reads CAWAEGRTGELFF. The CDR3 DNA reads TGTGCCTGGGCTGAAGGGCGGACCGGGGAGCTGTTTTTT.

J is TRBJ2-1 and V is TRBV7-9; TRBD2 aligns across 8 bases. Germline CDR1 reads SEHNR; CDR2 reads FQNEAQ (reference sequence). Trimming took 0 bases from V and 4 from J; bases not matched to a gene: 5. CDR3 size: 16 residues. CDR3 protein: CASSLAGLAEYNEQFF. In DNA, the CDR3 is TGTGCCAGCAGCTTAGCAGGACTAGCAGAATACAATGAGCAGTTCTTC.

The J gene is TRBJ2-5, the V gene TRBV20-1; 7 positions match TRBD2. This CDR3 comprises 11 residues. J gave up 7 bases and V 5 bases, and 4 bases lay outside the gene matches. Germline V gene sequence: CDR1 DFQATT, CDR2 SNEGSKA (reference sequence). In DNA, the CDR3 is TGCAGTGCTGATGGGGGGGGGACCCAGTACTTC. This gives the protein CSADGGGTQYF.

This clone was counted only a few times. This chain links TRBV10-2 with TRBJ1-2; no firm D call. Germline V gives CDR1 WSHSY, CDR2 SAAADI. Trimming took 2 bases from V and 5 from J, leaving 3 bases between them. This CDR3 contains 11 residues. The DNA of the CDR3 is TGCGCCAGCAGTGAGGAGTATGGCTACACCTTC. Translating gives CASSEEYGYTF.

The chain has TRBV2 and TRBJ2-7, with a possible D match to TRBD1 (6 bases). V shed 10 bases and J shed 3 bases, with 13 bases lying between them. Per germline, CDR1 SNHLY and CDR2 FYNNEI. The CDR3 loop spans 12 amino acids. CDR3 sequence reads: CATGVLSYEQYF. The DNA of the CDR3 is TGTGCCACAGGGGTCCTCAGCTACGAGCAGTACTTC.

The chain carries TRBV7-9 and TRBJ1-1; D not resolved. This CDR3 spans 14 amino acids. Germline V gene lookup returns CDR1 SEHNR and CDR2 FQNEAQ (reference sequence). The V gene lost 1 base and the J gene lost 0 bases, with 6 bases spanning the gap. CDR3 DNA: TGTGCCAGCAGCTTAGGGTTCGTGAACACTGAAGCTTTCTTT. This translates into CASSLGFVNTEAFF.

The chain joins TRBV6-1 to TRBJ2-7; TRBD1 or TRBD2 may be the D gene (5 bases each). V gave up 5 bases and J gave up 3 bases, with 11 bases separating them. The CDR3 is made up of 13 amino acids. Germline V lookup: CDR1 MNHNS, CDR2 SASEGT. This chain's CDR3 is CASSYGGDYEQYF. The CDR3 coding sequence is TGTGCCAGCAGTTATGGGGGTGACTACGAGCAGTACTTC.

This clone was seen more than once but under ten times. The V call is TRBV7-2, the J call TRBJ1-5, with D tentatively TRBD1 (5 bases). Trimming took 2 bases from V and 7 from J, leaving 9 bases between them. The germline CDR1 and CDR2 sequences are SGHTA and FQGNSA. This CDR3 comprises 13 residues. The CDR3 here is CASSLKRGQPQHF. CDR3 bases: TGTGCCAGCAGCTTAAAGCGGGGCCAGCCCCAGCATTTT.